A single TCR beta chain is shown here with its context. As processed by the authors: Amplifying reference gene primers gave estimates of nucleated cell counts. TCRdb's copy holds only in-frame clones and misses some; the assay was immunoSEQ multiplex PCR. The V and J calls and clone size are taken from that table; D and trimming were inferred from the DNA. The sample lists about 34,000 clones, 60% to 80% occurring once. Germline CDR1 reads SGHRS; CDR2 reads YFSETQ. The V and J ends lost 0 bases and 0 bases, in that order; junction bases with no gene match: 5. The CDR3 is 16 residues long. The data stem from a study of blood T cell repertoires in COVID-19. Study background: PBMCs, B-cell-depleted T cells, or T cells provided the cDNA or gDNA that made up the material.

The chain is built from TRBV5-1 and TRBJ1-1; 7 nucleotides align to TRBD1. The sequenced material came from peripheral blood. The sequence derives from an elderly man with acute or convalescent COVID-19. CDR3 protein: CASSLVTGAMNTEAFF. The CDR3, as DNA: TGCGCCAGCAGCTTGGTTACAGGGGCTATGAACACTGAAGCTTTCTTT. Drawing the rest from reference TRBV5-1 and TRBJ1-1, the complete variable domain is KAGVTQTPRYLIKTRGQQVTLSCSPISGHRSVSWYQQTPGQGLQFLFEYFSETQRNKGNFPGRFSGRQFSNSRSEMNVSTLELGDSALYLCASSLVTGAMNTEAFFGQGTRLTVV.